This entry lists 16 T cell receptor beta chains sequenced from one sample in a study of blood T cell repertoires in COVID-19. Sequenced by immunoSEQ multiplex PCR; TCRdb stores in-frame clones only, minus some. Of fewer than 75,000 clones in the sample, around nine tenths were seen once. Sequenced material: peripheral blood. The receptors derive from a man in his 70s with acute or convalescent COVID-19.

CDR3 residues: CATSDQRTGETQYF. As DNA, the CDR3 is TGTGCCACCAGTGATCAGAGGACAGGGGAGACCCAGTACTTC. This chain joins TRBV24-1 and TRBJ2-5; 8 bases align to TRBD1. V trimming: 3 bases; J trimming: 5 bases; junction bases outside the gene matches: 4. The CDR3 has 14 residues. CDR1 and CDR2 (germline): KGHDR, SFDVKD.

The genes are TRBV9 and TRBJ2-3; 15 positions match TRBD2. The CDR3 is made up of 19 amino acids. V was pared by 3 bases and J by 1 base, with 9 bases of the junction left unmatched. Germline V gene lookup returns CDR1 SGDLS and CDR2 YYNGEE. This CDR3 reads CASSGKGLAGGMGTDTQYF. The CDR3 coding sequence is TGTGCCAGCAGCGGAAAAGGACTAGCGGGGGGGATGGGCACAGATACGCAGTATTTT.

The V gene is TRBV30, the J gene TRBJ1-6, with D possibly matching TRBD1 (5 bases). Germline V CDR1 and CDR2: GTSNPN, SVGIG (reference sequence). Trimming removed 3 bases from V and 0 bases from J, with 12 bases in between. The CDR3 totals 16 residues. CDR3: CAWSLQVLSYNSPLHF. The CDR3 DNA sequence: TGTGCCTGGAGCCTACAGGTACTCTCCTATAATTCACCCCTCCACTTT.

This chain's CDR3 is CATSRTDRVHSSEQFF. For the CDR3, the DNA is TGTGCCACCAGCAGAACGGACAGGGTCCACAGTAGTGAGCAGTTCTTC. The V and J genes are TRBV15 and TRBJ2-1; 8 nucleotides align to TRBD1. Germline V gene lookup returns CDR1 LNHNV and CDR2 YYDKDF (reference sequence). V gave up 2 bases and J gave up 9 bases; unmatched junction bases: 12. CDR3 length: 16 residues.

The gene calls are TRBV27 and TRBJ2-1; 9 nucleotides agree with TRBD2. Germline CDR1 reads MNHEY; CDR2 reads SMNVEV (reference sequence). The V and J ends lost 1 base and 10 bases, in that order; junction bases with no gene match: 5. The CDR3 loop spans 14 amino acids. The CDR3 nucleotides read TGTGCCAGCAGTTTATTAGTAGCGGGGGTCGAGCAGTTCTTC. Protein product: CASSLLVAGVEQFF.

This chain connects TRBV18 to TRBJ2-3, with D perhaps TRBD2 (6 bases). The CDR3 is 15 amino acids. Trimming took off 2 bases at V and 2 bases at J, with 11 bases between the two ends. Germline lookup yields CDR1 KGHSH and CDR2 LQKENI. The DNA of the CDR3 is TGTGCCAGCTCACCAGTAGCGGAGACCACAGATACGCAGTATTTT. This encodes CASSPVAETTDTQYF. Together with reference TRBV18 and TRBJ2-3, the CDR3 gives the full variable domain: NAGVMQNPRHLVRRRGQEARLRCSPMKGHSHVYWYRQLPEEGLKFMVYLQKENIIDESGMPKERFSAEFPKEGPSILRIQQVVRGDSAAYFCASSPVAETTDTQYFGPGTRLTVL.

The chain is built from TRBV13 and TRBJ2-5; 8 bases align to TRBD1. The CDR3 length is 16 residues. Germline CDR1 PRHDT, CDR2 FYEKMQ (reference sequence). J lost 2 bases, V lost 4 bases, and 9 bases had no gene match. The CDR3 DNA sequence: TGTGCCAGCAGCTCTGCCCTTCGACAGGGGCAAGAGACCCAGTACTTC. Encoded protein: CASSSALRQGQETQYF.

This clone showed up just once. The V call is TRBV24-1, the J call TRBJ1-1; D is unclear. CDR1 KGHDR and CDR2 SFDVKD come from the germline V gene. The CDR3 length is 16 residues. The V and J ends lost 1 base and 8 bases respectively, with 19 bases between them. CDR3 sequence (DNA): TGTGCCACCAGTGATTTCCCTCCTACCCAAGGAGTAGAAGCTTTCTTT. It encodes CATSDFPPTQGVEAFF.

This sequence joins TRBV4-1 and TRBJ2-1; 11 bases agree with TRBD2. The CDR3 is made up of 16 amino acids. With 6 bases clipped from V and 3 bases from J, the junction kept 7 bases outside the gene matches. Germline values: CDR1 MGHRA, CDR2 YSYEKL. The CDR3 nucleotides are TGCGCCAGCAGACGAGTGACTAGCGGGGACTACAATGAGCAGTTCTTC. Protein: CASRRVTSGDYNEQFF.

The V gene is TRBV7-9, the J gene TRBJ1-5; D remains ambiguous. CDR3 length: 15 residues. CDR1 is SEHNR, CDR2 FQNEAQ, per germline (reference sequence). Trimming pared 1 base from V and 2 bases from J, leaving 9 bases between. The DNA for the CDR3 is TGTGCCAGCAGCTTAGGGACTTGGGGCAATCAGCCCCAGCATTTT. Translated: CASSLGTWGNQPQHF.

The rearrangement uses TRBV27 and TRBJ1-5; 10 bases map to TRBD1. The CDR3 consists of 16 residues. V gave up 0 bases and J gave up 5 bases; unmatched junction bases: 4. The germline gives CDR1 MNHEY, CDR2 SMNVEV (reference sequence). In DNA form, the CDR3 reads TGTGCCAGCAGTTTATCCGGGACAGGGGTCGATCAGCCCCAGCATTTT. Amino acids: CASSLSGTGVDQPQHF.

The chain uses TRBV13 and TRBJ1-1; D is ambiguous. V was shortened by 4 bases and J by 6 bases, with 15 bases between the two germline ends. CDR1 is PRHDT and CDR2 is FYEKMQ in the germline V gene (reference sequence). The CDR3 is 14 residues long. CDR3 sequence: CASSSIRNGAEAFF. The CDR3 nucleotides are TGTGCCAGCAGCTCGATCAGGAACGGGGCTGAAGCTTTCTTT.

This rearrangement joins TRBV24-1 to TRBJ2-1; 8 nucleotides match TRBD2. V shed 6 bases, J shed 7 bases, and the junction held 10 bases outside the gene matches. The V gene's germline CDR1 is KGHDR and CDR2 SFDVKD. The CDR3 has 15 residues. The chain's CDR3 is CATSRQAGAFNEQFF. As DNA, the CDR3 is TGTGCCACCAGTCGTCAAGCGGGGGCATTTAATGAGCAGTTCTTC.

The gene calls are TRBV3-1 (or the pseudogene TRBV3-2) and TRBJ2-1, with 7 positions matching TRBD2. Looked up from germline, CDR1 is LGHDT and CDR2 is YNNKEL (reference sequence). Trimming cost V 3 bases and J 1 base; bases outside gene matches: 3. The CDR3 spans 15 residues. CDR3 in DNA: TGTGCCAGCAGCCATACTAGCGCTTCCTACAATGAGCAGTTCTTC. Translated: CASSHTSASYNEQFF.

In its sample, this clone was seen a few times. CDR3 nucleotides: TGTGCCAGCAGCTCCTGGGACAGGGGATACGAGCAGTACTTC. Translation gives CASSSWDRGYEQYF. The chain links TRBV5-4 to TRBJ2-7; 10 positions agree with TRBD1. This CDR3 contains 14 residues. With 3 bases clipped from V and 4 bases from J, the junction kept 4 bases outside the gene matches. Germline values: CDR1 SGHNT, CDR2 YYREEE (reference sequence).

The chain recombines TRBV4-3 with TRBJ1-2; possibly TRBD1 for D (6 bases). This CDR3 is 14 amino acids long. Germline CDR1 and CDR2: LGHNA and YSLEER. V was clipped by 4 bases and J by 0 bases, with 9 bases between them. This CDR3 reads CASSPQGTNYGYTF. The DNA for the CDR3 is TGCGCCAGCAGCCCCCAGGGGACTAACTATGGCTACACCTTC.